This TCR beta chain was captured by sequencing in a study of Graves' ophthalmopathy and Graves' hyperthyroidism. Study-wide results and limits: With a specificity of 72.22% and a sensitivity of more than 65%, the model predicted ophthalmopathy progression. Detected in blood as well were most expanded thyroid clonotypes with frequency above 0.001.

The table lists this clonotype with many counts. No antigen is known for it. A duration under 3 months, NOSPECS ≥4, CAS ≥3 and moderate-to-severe activity characterized the donors with ophthalmopathy. Clinicians diagnosed using symptoms, serum thyroxine, TRAb, thyroid ultrasound and orbital computed tomography. From RNA, the CDR3 regions of TCR beta chains were amplified and sequenced. Investigators did first-round RT-PCR with HTBI primers, then second-round multiplex PCR. MiXCR, run by TCRdb on the multiplex PCR reads, gives a single entry per CDR3 protein. The sample shows about 740,000 distinct CDR3 sequences, around 40% of them seen only once. CDR3 size: 13 residues. In germline, CDR1 is SQVTM, CDR2 ANQGSEA. V was cut by 2 bases and J by 4 bases, with 12 bases left in between.

Sequenced material: peripheral blood. The chain recombines TRBV29-1 with TRBJ2-7; D ambiguous. This sequence was found in an adult man with Graves' ophthalmopathy. The CDR3 coding sequence is TGCAGCGTTGAACCCCCGGGCCTTTACGAGCAGTACTTC. Protein product: CSVEPPGLYEQYF.